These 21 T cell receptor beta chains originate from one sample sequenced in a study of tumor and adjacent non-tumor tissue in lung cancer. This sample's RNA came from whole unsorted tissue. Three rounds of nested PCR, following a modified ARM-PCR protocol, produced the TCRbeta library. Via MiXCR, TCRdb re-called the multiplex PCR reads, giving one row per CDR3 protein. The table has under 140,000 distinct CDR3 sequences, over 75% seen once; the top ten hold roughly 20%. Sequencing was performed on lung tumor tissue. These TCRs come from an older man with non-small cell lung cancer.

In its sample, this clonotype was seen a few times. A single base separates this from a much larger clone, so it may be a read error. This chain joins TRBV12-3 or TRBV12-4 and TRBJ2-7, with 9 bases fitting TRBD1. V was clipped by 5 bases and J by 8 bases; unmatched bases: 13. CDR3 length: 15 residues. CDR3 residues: CASSDPGQGVYKQYF. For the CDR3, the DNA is TGTGCCAGCAGTGATCCGGGACAGGGTGTATACAAGCAGTACTTC.

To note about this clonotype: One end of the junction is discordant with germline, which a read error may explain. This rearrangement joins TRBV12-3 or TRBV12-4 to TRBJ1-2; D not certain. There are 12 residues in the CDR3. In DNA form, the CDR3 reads TGTGCCAGCACTCTCGCCCATGATTTATTTGGCTTC. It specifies CASTLAHDLFGF.

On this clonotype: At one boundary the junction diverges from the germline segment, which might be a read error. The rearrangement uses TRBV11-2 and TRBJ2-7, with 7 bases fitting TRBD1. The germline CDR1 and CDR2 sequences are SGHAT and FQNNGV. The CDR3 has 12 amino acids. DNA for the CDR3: TGTCCCAGCAACTCAAGGGGCAGGGGGTCGTACTTC. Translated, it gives CPSNSRGRGSYF.

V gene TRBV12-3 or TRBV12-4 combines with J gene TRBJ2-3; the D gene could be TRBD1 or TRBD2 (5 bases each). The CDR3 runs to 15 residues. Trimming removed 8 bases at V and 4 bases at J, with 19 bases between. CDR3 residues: CASSVLEGSPDTQYF. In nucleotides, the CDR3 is TGTGCCAGCTCCGTTCTAGAGGGGAGTCCAGATACGCAGTATTTT.

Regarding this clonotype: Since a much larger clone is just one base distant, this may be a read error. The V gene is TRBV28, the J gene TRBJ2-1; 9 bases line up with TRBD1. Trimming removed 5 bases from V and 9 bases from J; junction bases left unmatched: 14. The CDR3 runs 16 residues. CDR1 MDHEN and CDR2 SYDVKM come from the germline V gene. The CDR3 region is CASSHIENRGQGEQFF. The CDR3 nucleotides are TGTGCCAGCAGTCATATTGAGAACAGGGGGCAGGGTGAGCAGTTCTTC.

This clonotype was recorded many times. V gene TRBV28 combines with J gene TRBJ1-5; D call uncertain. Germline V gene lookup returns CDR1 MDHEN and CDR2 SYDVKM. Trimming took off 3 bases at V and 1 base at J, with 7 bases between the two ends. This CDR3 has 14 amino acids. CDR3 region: CASSLRGSNQPQHF. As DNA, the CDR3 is TGTGCCAGCAGTTTGCGTGGGAGCAATCAGCCCCAGCATTTT.

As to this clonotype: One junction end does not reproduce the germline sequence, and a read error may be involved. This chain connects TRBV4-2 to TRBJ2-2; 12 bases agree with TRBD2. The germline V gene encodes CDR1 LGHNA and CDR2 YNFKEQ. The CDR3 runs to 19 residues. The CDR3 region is CASGHAPTSGGLTTVEMFF. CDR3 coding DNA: TGTGCCAGCGGCCATGCTCCTACTAGCGGGGGGCTTACCACCGTGGAGATGTTTTTT.

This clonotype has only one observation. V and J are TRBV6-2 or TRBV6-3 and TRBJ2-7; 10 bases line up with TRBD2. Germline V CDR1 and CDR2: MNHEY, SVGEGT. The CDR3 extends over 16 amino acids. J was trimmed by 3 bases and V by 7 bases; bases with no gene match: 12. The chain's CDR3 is CASTDDASGRHYEQYF. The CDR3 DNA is TGTGCCAGCACTGACGACGCTAGCGGGAGACACTACGAGCAGTACTTC.

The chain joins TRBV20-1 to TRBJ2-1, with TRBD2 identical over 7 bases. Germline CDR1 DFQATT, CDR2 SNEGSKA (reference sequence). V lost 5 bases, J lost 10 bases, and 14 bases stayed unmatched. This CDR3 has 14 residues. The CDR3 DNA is TGCAGTGCTCTAGGGACTAAAAACAAGAGAGAGCAGTTCTTC. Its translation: CSALGTKNKREQFF.

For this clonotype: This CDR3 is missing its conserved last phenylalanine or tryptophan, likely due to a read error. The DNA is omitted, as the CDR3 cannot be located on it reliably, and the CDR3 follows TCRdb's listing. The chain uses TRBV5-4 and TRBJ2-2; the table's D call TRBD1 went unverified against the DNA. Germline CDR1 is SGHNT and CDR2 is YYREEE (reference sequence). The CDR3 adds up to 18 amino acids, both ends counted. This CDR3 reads CASSPPGQGLMNTGELFY.

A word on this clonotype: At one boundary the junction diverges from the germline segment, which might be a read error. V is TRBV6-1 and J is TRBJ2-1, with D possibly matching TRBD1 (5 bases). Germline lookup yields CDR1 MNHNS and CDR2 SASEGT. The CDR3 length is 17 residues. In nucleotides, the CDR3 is TGTGCCAGCACCAATTCCGGGTCGCAGGGATTGGTCGATGAGCAATTCTTC. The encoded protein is CASTNSGSQGLVDEQFF.

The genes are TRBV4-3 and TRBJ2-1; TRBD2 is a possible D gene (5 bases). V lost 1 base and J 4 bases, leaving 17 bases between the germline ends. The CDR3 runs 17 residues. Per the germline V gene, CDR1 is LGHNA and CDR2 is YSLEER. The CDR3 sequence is CASSQGPAESEYNEQFF. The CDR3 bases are TGCGCCAGCAGCCAAGGCCCAGCGGAATCTGAATACAATGAGCAGTTCTTC.

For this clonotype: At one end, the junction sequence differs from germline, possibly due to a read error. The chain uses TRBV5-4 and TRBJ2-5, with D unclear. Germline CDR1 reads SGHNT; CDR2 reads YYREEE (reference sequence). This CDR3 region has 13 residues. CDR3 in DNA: TGCGCCAGCAGTTATGGGCCCAGAGAGACCCAGTACTTC. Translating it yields CASSYGPRETQYF.

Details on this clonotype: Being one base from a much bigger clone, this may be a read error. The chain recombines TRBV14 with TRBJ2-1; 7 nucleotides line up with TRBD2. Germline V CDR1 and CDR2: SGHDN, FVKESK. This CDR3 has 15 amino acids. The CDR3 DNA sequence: TGTGCCAGCAACCAAGTTGGCGGGAGTCACGATGAGCAGTTCTTC. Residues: CASNQVGGSHDEQFF.

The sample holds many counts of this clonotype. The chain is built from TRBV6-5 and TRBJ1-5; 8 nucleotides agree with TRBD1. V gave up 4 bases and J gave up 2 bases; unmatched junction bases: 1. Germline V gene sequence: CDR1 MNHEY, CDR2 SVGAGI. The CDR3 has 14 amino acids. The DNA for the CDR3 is TGTGCCAGCAGTTCGACAGGGGGCAATCAGCCCCAGCATTTT. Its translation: CASSSTGGNQPQHF.

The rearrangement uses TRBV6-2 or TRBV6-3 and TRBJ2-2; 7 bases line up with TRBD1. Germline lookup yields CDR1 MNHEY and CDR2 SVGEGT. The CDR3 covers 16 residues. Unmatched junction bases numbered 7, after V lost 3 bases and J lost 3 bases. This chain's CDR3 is CASSYGQVTDTGELFF. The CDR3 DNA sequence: TGTGCCAGCAGTTATGGACAGGTGACAGACACCGGGGAGCTGTTTTTT.

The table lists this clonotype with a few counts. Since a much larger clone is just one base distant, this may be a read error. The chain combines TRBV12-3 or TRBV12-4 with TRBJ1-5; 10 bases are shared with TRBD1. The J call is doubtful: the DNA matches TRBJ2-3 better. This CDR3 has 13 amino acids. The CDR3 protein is CASRGTGAQPQYF. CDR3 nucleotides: TGTGCCAGCAGGGGGACAGGGGCTCAGCCCCAGTATTTT.

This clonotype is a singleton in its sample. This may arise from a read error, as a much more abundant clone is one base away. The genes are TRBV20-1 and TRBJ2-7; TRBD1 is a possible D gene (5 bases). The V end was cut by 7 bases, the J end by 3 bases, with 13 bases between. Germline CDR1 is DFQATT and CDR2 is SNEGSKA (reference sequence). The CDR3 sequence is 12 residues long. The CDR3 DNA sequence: TGCAGTGTTCCCAGGGATTTCTACGAGCAGTACTTC. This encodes CSVPRDFYEQYF.

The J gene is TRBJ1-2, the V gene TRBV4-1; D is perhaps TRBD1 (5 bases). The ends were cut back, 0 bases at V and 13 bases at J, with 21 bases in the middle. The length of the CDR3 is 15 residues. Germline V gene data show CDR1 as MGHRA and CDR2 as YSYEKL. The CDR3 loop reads CASSQEGRVNYGCTF. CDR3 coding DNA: TGCGCCAGCAGCCAAGAGGGCAGGGTTAACTATGGTTGCACCTTC.

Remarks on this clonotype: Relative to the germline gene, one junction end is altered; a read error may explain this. CDR3 sequence reads: CASRGIGEETQYF. DNA for the CDR3: TGCGCCAGCCGAGGTATAGGGGAAGAGACCCAGTATTTC. The rearrangement uses TRBV10-1 and TRBJ2-5, with D perhaps TRBD1 (5 bases). CDR1 is WNHNN and CDR2 is SYGVQD in the germline V gene (reference sequence). This CDR3 has 13 amino acids.

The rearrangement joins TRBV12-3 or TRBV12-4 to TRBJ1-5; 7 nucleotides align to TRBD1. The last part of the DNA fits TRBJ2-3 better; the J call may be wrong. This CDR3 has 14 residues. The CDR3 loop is CASRGQDDGQPQYF. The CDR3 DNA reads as TGTGCCAGCAGAGGACAGGATGATGGTCAGCCCCAGTATTTT.